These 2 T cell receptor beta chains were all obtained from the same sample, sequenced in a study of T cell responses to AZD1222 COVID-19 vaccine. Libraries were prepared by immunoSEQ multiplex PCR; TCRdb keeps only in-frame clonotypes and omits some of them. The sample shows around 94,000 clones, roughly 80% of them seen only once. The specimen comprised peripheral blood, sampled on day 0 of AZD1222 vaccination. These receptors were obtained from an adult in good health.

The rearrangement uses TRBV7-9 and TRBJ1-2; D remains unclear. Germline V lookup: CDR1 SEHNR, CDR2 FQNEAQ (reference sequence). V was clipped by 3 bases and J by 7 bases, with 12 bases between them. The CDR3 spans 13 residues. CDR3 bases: TGTGCCAGCAGCTTGATGGAGATCTCTGGCTACACCTTC. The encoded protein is CASSLMEISGYTF.

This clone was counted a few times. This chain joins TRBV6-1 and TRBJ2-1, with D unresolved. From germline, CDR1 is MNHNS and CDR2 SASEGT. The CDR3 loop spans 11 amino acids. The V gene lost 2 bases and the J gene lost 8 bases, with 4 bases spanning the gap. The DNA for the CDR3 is TGTGCCAGCAGTGAAAGGTATGAGCAGTTCTTC. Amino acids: CASSERYEQFF.